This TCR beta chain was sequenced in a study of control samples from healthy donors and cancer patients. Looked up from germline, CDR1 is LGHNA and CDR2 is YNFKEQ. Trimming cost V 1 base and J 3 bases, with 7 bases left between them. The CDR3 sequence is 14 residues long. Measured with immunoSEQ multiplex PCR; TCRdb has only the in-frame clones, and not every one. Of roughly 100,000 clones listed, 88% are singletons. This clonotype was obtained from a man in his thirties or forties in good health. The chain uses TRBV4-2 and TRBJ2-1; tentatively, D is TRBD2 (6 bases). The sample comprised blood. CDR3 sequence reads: CASSQGTNYNEQFF. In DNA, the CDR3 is TGTGCCAGCAGCCAAGGGACTAACTACAATGAGCAGTTCTTC.